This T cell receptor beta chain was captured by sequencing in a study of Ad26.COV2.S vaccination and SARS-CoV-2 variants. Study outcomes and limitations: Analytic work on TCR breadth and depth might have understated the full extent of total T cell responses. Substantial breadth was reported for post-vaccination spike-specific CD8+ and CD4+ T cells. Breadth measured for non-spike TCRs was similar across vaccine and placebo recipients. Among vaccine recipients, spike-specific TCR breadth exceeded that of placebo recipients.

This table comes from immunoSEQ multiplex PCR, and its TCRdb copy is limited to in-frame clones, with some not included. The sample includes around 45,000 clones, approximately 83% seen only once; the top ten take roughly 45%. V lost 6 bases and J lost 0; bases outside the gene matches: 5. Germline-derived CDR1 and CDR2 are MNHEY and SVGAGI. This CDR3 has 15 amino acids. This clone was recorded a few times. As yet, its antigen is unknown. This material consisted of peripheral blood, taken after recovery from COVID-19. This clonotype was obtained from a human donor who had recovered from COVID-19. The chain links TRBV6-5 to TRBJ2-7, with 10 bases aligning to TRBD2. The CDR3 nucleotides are TGTGCCAGCAGGCGGACTAGCGGTCACTCCTACGAGCAGTACTTC. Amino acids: CASRRTSGHSYEQYF.